This TCR beta chain was recorded in a study of T cell changes during pregnancy in multiple sclerosis. Sequencing used immunoSEQ multiplex PCR; TCRdb keeps in-frame clones, though not all of them. The sample lists 65,000 to 85,000 clones, about 92% seen once, with 0.21% in the top ten. CDR1 MNHEY and CDR2 SVGAGI come from the germline V gene. CDR3 size: 13 residues. The germline V and J ends were trimmed by 6 bases and 4 bases, with 12 bases remaining between them. The chain recombines TRBV6-5 with TRBJ1-1; D remains ambiguous. The material sequenced was CD4+ T cells from peripheral blood mononuclear cells, taken before pregnancy. The TCR sequence derives from a female donor with multiple sclerosis, enrolled in a pregnancy study. The chain's CDR3 is CASSEARRTEAFF. In DNA, the CDR3 is TGTGCCAGCAGCGAGGCCCGGCGCACTGAAGCTTTCTTT.